What follows is one T cell receptor (beta chain) and its context. Its antigen is currently unknown. The assay was run at survey level. Original methodology: Lowest detectable productive clonotype frequency was 2.59 x 10-5. Method: immunoSEQ multiplex PCR; TCRdb's copy keeps in-frame clones and lacks some. Clonal size and the V and J genes are those of that table, whereas D and trimming came from the DNA. The sample lists roughly 40,000 clones, around 85% occurring once. The data were taken from a study of STAT5B mutations in CD4+ large granular lymphocyte leukemia. The CDR3 runs 14 residues. V dropped 0 bases and J dropped 3 bases, with 9 bases sitting between them. CDR1 is MGHRA, CDR2 YSYEKL, per germline. Study results and limitations: Patient CD4-sorted repertoires looked more clonal than healthy CD4+ repertoires, even without putative leukemic clones. TRBV06-family usage was enriched in top patient clones (8/27) versus controls (2/35).

The chain links TRBV4-1 to TRBJ2-7, with D perhaps matching TRBD2 (5 bases). This receptor was obtained from a human donor in good health. Sequencing input: CD4+ T cells from blood buffy coats. In nucleotides, the CDR3 is TGCGCCAGCAGCCAAGATAGCGTACTCTACGAGCAGTACTTC. Translated, it gives CASSQDSVLYEQYF.